This TCR beta chain was sequenced during a study of shared clonotypes between healthy human individuals (dated by TCRdb to the early 2020s). Regarding the study in general: The cohort included a few men and a couple of women between 18 and 49 years of age. Per donor, three plates each were used for CD4 naive and CD4 memory, two for CD8 naive, and one for CD8 memory. Blood TCR repertoires of roughly five healthy adults were deeply sequenced to estimate repertoire size and the extent of clonotype sharing between individuals. To increase sequencing depth and limit assay-specific biases, TCR repertoire library preparation and sequencing were carried out by different laboratories using diverse techniques. Between about 0.94 and 10 billion PBMCs per donor were obtained by leukapheresis. General study outcomes and caveats: Even with the large sequencing depth, rarefaction of the sorted-subset datasets indicated that sequencing was incomplete. Higher generation probabilities were observed for clonotypes shared by all four sorted-subset donors than for non-shared clonotypes. Naive subsets generally had larger estimated clonotype richness than memory subsets did. The small number of donors limited the genetic and exposure-history diversity represented. Pairwise subsampling indicated that sequencing depth was expected to affect the degree of clonotype sharing among donors. Sampling was restricted to blood, and TCR repertoires in tissue are likely to differ from TCR repertoires in blood. When a handful of donors were compared, the shared fraction of clonotypes was about 5% for naive CD4, around 4% for naive CD8, more than 2% for memory CD4, and less than 0.45% for memory CD8.

Using the deep immunoSEQ assay, TCR CDR3 regions were amplified from genomic DNA by multiplex PCR. Extracted genomic DNA from each cell subset was distributed evenly across all wells of several immunoSEQ 96-well plates, and each plate was treated as a replicate. For sorted subsets, each replicate PCR was loaded with around 220 ng genomic DNA, equivalent to some 27,000 T cell genomes. Purified libraries were measured with a Qubit 3.0 fluorometer, size-checked on a Bioanalyzer 2100, and measured again with the KAPA Library Quantification kit. Every immunoSEQ 96-well plate was sequenced on a separate single-read 150-cycle Illumina NextSeq 550 flow cell. In the original analysis: Because only junctional sequences without quality scores were contained in the immunoSEQ output, filtering matching that applied to full-length reads could not be performed. To assign V/J genes and CDR3, sequences were annotated against IMGT germline references using PyIR, a Python wrapper for IgBLAST v1.9. Reads were removed for weak V/J assignments (E-value above 1e-6), missing CDR3, stop codons, out-of-frame junctions, or ambiguous translated residues. V3J clonotypes were defined as sequences sharing an identical inferred V gene, J gene, and CDR3 amino acid sequence. Percentage overlap between repertoires was calculated by dividing the number of shared unique clonotypes by the size of the smaller repertoire. Three approaches were used to assess repertoire richness: RTK rarefaction, the Chao1 estimator, and Recon v2.1 estimates of unobserved clonotypes. Generation probabilities for all TCRbeta clonotypes obtained by the gDNA method from a handful of donors were computed using OLGA. Imported from immuneACCESS, the table was reduced by TCRdb to in-frame sequences with V and J called. These copies leave out some clones; in studies compared against another copy, an unresolved V gene accounts for under half, and the cause of the remainder is not known. That table is the source of V, J and clone size, and D and trimming were worked out from the DNA. Recorded for this sample are some 630,000 clones; 95% to 96% of them occurred a single time. The top ten constitute around 0.1% of the sample.

This clone turned up a few times. It has no known antigen specificity. The input lacks base qualities; no much larger clone sits a single base away. Sequences SGHNT (CDR1) and YYREEE (CDR2) are obtained from the germline V gene (reference sequence). Counted from cysteine to phenylalanine, this CDR3 has 12 amino acids. The sequence is cut down to CDR3 DNA, 36 bases in frame from base 1. V and J are truncated by 3 bases and 6 bases respectively, leaving an intervening sequence of 9 bases. CD8 naive samples consisted of CD45RO-negative cells that were positively selected for CCR7, yielding a CD45RA+CCR7+ population without TemRA cells. The donors were healthy, HIV-negative adults who had no recently reported acute infections or vaccinations. All donors were Caucasian adults living in Nashville, Tennessee, USA. Blood was obtained by leukapheresis, after which PBMCs were separated by Ficoll-Histopaque density gradient centrifugation and cryopreserved in liquid nitrogen vapor phase. Analytical flow cytometry was used to check the purity and quantity of each magnetically sorted T cell population. Genomic DNA was isolated from every sorted fraction and measured by UV absorbance on a Nanodrop 2000c.

What was sequenced was naive CD8+ T cells sorted from blood. In the paper's terms, the cell subset or site label means: CD45RA+CCR7+. The receptor chain draws on TRBV5-4 and TRBJ1-2, with the D gene too uncertain to name. The receptor was derived from a woman in her twenties or thirties in good health. The DNA reads as follows: TGTGCCAGCAGCTACGGCCTTAATGGCTACACCTTC. It translates as CASSYGLNGYTF.